This passage covers 29 T cell receptor beta chains from one sample sequenced in a study of T-cell reconstitution after alpha-beta-depleted transplantation in children. Preparing the TCRbeta library involved the use of unique molecular identifiers. TCRdb recomputed calls from the PCR reads with MiXCR, one row per CDR3 protein. The repertoire consists of 440,000 or so distinct CDR3 sequences, with 43% occurring once and the leading ten covering under 35%. Here the sequenced sample was PBMCs, taken before TCRalphabeta/CD19-depleted stem cell transplant. The receptor source for this set is a girl aged 2 to 9 with aplastic anemia, due to receive a stem cell transplant.

This clonotype was seen at least ten times. This chain joins TRBV29-1 and TRBJ2-1, with D possibly being TRBD2 (5 bases). Trimming shortened V by 4 bases and J by 4 bases, and 11 bases separated the two germline ends. Germline V lookup: CDR1 SQVTM, CDR2 ANQGSEA. The CDR3 totals 13 residues. The CDR3 reads CSVVVALYNEQFF. CDR3 in DNA: TGCAGCGTTGTGGTAGCGCTATACAATGAGCAGTTCTTC.

This clonotype was observed a handful of times. The genes are TRBV7-3 and TRBJ1-6, with TRBD1 matching 7 bases. V shed 5 bases and J 7 bases; nucleotides not matched to a gene: 5. Germline-derived CDR1 and CDR2 are SGHTA and FQGTGA. The CDR3 contains 14 residues. The CDR3 nucleotides read TGTGCCAGCAGCATGACAGGGAACAATTCACCCCTCCACTTT. Protein product: CASSMTGNNSPLHF.

V usage is TRBV6-1 and J usage is TRBJ2-1; no reliable D call. Germline V CDR1 and CDR2: MNHNS, SASEGT. There are 15 residues in the CDR3. Trimming stripped 3 bases from V and 0 bases from J, with 9 bases between. CDR3 sequence reads: CASSESDDSYNEQFF. In DNA, the CDR3 is TGTGCCAGCAGTGAGAGCGATGACTCCTACAATGAGCAGTTCTTC.

This clonotype has a count of ten or more. The chain links TRBV6-5 to TRBJ2-5; 10 positions agree with TRBD2. The germline V gene encodes CDR1 MNHEY and CDR2 SVGAGI. The CDR3 loop spans 15 amino acids. V dropped 2 bases and J dropped 3; count of bases not matched to a gene: 3. The CDR3 nucleotides read TGTGCCAGCAGTTACGGCCTAGCGGGAGAAGAGACCCAGTACTTC. Amino acid sequence: CASSYGLAGEETQYF.

The sample holds many counts of this clonotype. This rearrangement joins TRBV7-9 to TRBJ1-2, with no clear D. Looked up from germline, CDR1 is SEHNR and CDR2 is FQNEAQ (reference sequence). CDR3 length: 12 amino acids. Trimming removed 6 bases at V and 3 bases at J, with 8 bases between. CDR3 loop: CASSSGDYGYTF. DNA for the CDR3: TGTGCCAGCAGTTCCGGGGACTATGGCTACACCTTC. Complete variable domain (other parts from reference TRBV7-9 and TRBJ1-2): DTGVSQNPRHKITKRGQNVTFRCDPISEHNRLYWYRQTLGQGPEFLTYFQNEAQLEKSRLLSDRFSAERPKGSFSTLEIQRTEQGDSAMYLCASSSGDYGYTFGSGTRLTVV.

This clonotype was seen many times. The chain has TRBV13 and TRBJ2-3; 8 bases are shared with TRBD2. V dropped 5 bases and J dropped 4; count of bases not matched to a gene: 14. In germline, CDR1 is PRHDT, CDR2 FYEKMQ (reference sequence). This CDR3 contains 17 residues. The CDR3 DNA reads TGTGCCAGCAGCCCCCCCGGACTAGCTTTATCCGCAGATACGCAGTATTTT. Its protein is CASSPPGLALSADTQYF. The full variable domain, rest sourced from reference TRBV13 and TRBJ2-3, is AAGVIQSPRHLIKEKRETATLKCYPIPRHDTVYWYQQGPGQDPQFLISFYEKMQSDKGSIPDRFSAQQFSDYHSELNMSSLELGDSALYFCASSPPGLALSADTQYFGPGTRLTVL.

This chain joins TRBV20-1 and TRBJ2-3; the match to TRBD1 covers 9 bases. From germline, CDR1 is DFQATT and CDR2 SNEGSKA (reference sequence). This CDR3 contains 12 residues. Germline trimming cut 5 bases from V and 6 bases from J; bases unmatched to any gene: 3. As DNA, the CDR3 is TGCAGTGCTTATACAGGGGGCGATACGCAGTATTTT. Amino acids: CSAYTGGDTQYF.

This clonotype was observed a handful of times. The chain links TRBV28 to TRBJ2-1; TRBD2 agrees at 10 bases. CDR1 MDHEN and CDR2 SYDVKM come from the germline V gene. The CDR3 length is 15 residues. J lost 2 bases, V lost 6 bases, and 4 bases had no gene match. CDR3 DNA sequence: TGTGCCAGCAGGACTCTAGCGGGAGCCTACAATGAGCAGTTCTTC. The encoded protein is CASRTLAGAYNEQFF.

The chain recombines TRBV6-5 with TRBJ2-5; D remains unclear. The V end lost 0 bases, the J end lost 7 bases, and 9 bases lay between the germline ends. The CDR3 is made up of 13 amino acids. Looked up from germline, CDR1 is MNHEY and CDR2 is SVGAGI. In DNA, the CDR3 is TGTGCCAGCAGTTACTCCCTGTGGGGGACCCAGTACTTC. This translates into CASSYSLWGTQYF.

As DNA, the CDR3 is TGCGCCAGCAGCTTACGGGACAGCCAAGAGACCCAGTACTTC. It yields the protein CASSLRDSQETQYF. The J gene is TRBJ2-5, the V gene TRBV5-1; 7 positions match TRBD1. The germline V gene encodes CDR1 SGHRS and CDR2 YFSETQ. With V trimmed by 2 bases and J by 1 base, 2 bases remained unmatched. The CDR3 loop spans 14 amino acids.

This clonotype turned up a few times. This chain connects TRBV9 to TRBJ2-2; no reliable D call. V gave up 0 bases and J gave up 5 bases, with 8 bases separating them. Germline V CDR1 and CDR2: SGDLS, YYNGEE. This CDR3 contains 14 residues. The CDR3 loop reads CASSVGEGTGELFF. DNA for the CDR3: TGTGCCAGCAGCGTAGGTGAAGGTACCGGGGAGCTGTTTTTT.

The table lists this clonotype with many counts. The CDR3: CASNRARPPYEQYF. In DNA, the CDR3 is TGTGCCAGCAACCGAGCGCGACCTCCCTACGAGCAGTACTTC. The V and J genes are TRBV28 and TRBJ2-7; D not certain. The V and J ends lost 7 bases and 2 bases respectively, with 15 bases between them. The CDR3 is made up of 14 amino acids. The germline gives CDR1 MDHEN, CDR2 SYDVKM.

This clonotype was seen a handful of times. The CDR3 spells CASSRAGIYGYTF. The CDR3 DNA is TGCGCCAGCAGCCGAGCAGGGATATATGGCTACACCTTC. V is TRBV4-3 and J is TRBJ1-2; D is possibly TRBD1 (5 bases). Trimming cost V 4 bases and J 5 bases, with 11 bases left between them. Germline CDR1 and CDR2: LGHNA and YSLEER. The CDR3 contains 13 residues.

This clonotype was counted ten times or more. The chain recombines TRBV20-1 with TRBJ1-2, with D tentatively TRBD1 (5 bases). The CDR3 is 15 amino acids. The germline CDR1 and CDR2 sequences are DFQATT and SNEGSKA (reference sequence). The ends were cut back, 3 bases at V and 6 bases at J, with 20 bases in the middle. The CDR3 nucleotides are TGCAGTGCTAGCCTTCCGGGCGGGGGTAGGGATGGCTACACCTTC. Translating gives CSASLPGGGRDGYTF.

This chain links TRBV28 with TRBJ2-7; D not certain. The CDR3 consists of 14 residues. Germline V gene lookup returns CDR1 MDHEN and CDR2 SYDVKM. Trimming left V 6 bases short and J 3 bases short, with 15 bases between. For the CDR3, the DNA is TGTGCCAGCAGCAGGCCCCCGCAGCTCTACGAGCAGTACTTC. Its protein is CASSRPPQLYEQYF.

The gene calls are TRBV6-5 and TRBJ1-1; TRBD1 agrees at 9 bases. The CDR3 spans 13 residues. Trimming removed 5 bases from V and 5 bases from J; junction bases left unmatched: 3. The germline CDR1 and CDR2 sequences are MNHEY and SVGAGI. CDR3 nucleotides: TGTGCCAGCAGTAACGACAGGGGGACTGAAGCTTTCTTT. Translated: CASSNDRGTEAFF.

This clonotype showed up just a few times. V gene TRBV20-1 combines with J gene TRBJ2-1; 11 bases are a match to TRBD2. CDR1 is DFQATT, CDR2 SNEGSKA, per germline (reference sequence). The CDR3 loop spans 13 amino acids. The CDR3 DNA reads as TGCGGGAGATATAGCGGGGGGGATCGGGAGCAGTTCTTC. This encodes CGRYSGGDREQFF.

Ten or more counts support this clonotype. The chain uses TRBV7-2 and TRBJ2-5; TRBD2 is a possible D gene (7 bases). From germline, CDR1 is SGHTA and CDR2 FQGNSA. Trimming took off 4 bases at V and 4 bases at J, with 22 bases between the two ends. The CDR3 spans 17 residues. CDR3 amino acids: CASSSGGGSRIGETQYF. The CDR3 DNA reads as TGTGCCAGCAGCTCCGGGGGCGGGAGCCGGATCGGAGAGACCCAGTACTTC. The entire variable domain, with the rest obtained from reference TRBV7-2 and TRBJ2-5, is as follows: GAGVSQSPSNKVTEKGKDVELRCDPISGHTALYWYRQSLGQGLEFLIYFQGNSAPDKSGLPSDRFSAERTGGSVSTLTIQRTQQEDSAVYLCASSSGGGSRIGETQYFGPGTRLLVL.

The chain carries TRBV20-1 and TRBJ2-7, with TRBD2 matching 9 bases. There are 16 residues in the CDR3. Germline V CDR1 and CDR2: DFQATT, SNEGSKA (reference sequence). V was pared by 3 bases and J by 1 base, with 10 bases of the junction left unmatched. Written as DNA, the CDR3 is TGCAGTGCTAGTACAAGCGGGGGGATACTATCCTACGAGCAGTACTTC. It codes for CSASTSGGILSYEQYF.

This clonotype was seen a few times. An end of the junction differs from the germline gene, which may be a read error. The V and J genes are TRBV20-1 and TRBJ2-3; the match to TRBD2 covers 7 bases. CDR1 is DFQATT, CDR2 SNEGSKA, per germline (reference sequence). The length of the CDR3 is 14 residues. CDR3 in amino acids: CSSPGGESKDTQYF. The CDR3, as DNA: TGCAGTTCACCTGGGGGGGAAAGCAAAGATACGCAGTATTTT.

V and J are TRBV20-1 and TRBJ2-1; TRBD2 aligns across 14 bases. The CDR3 is 16 residues long. The ends lost 5 bases at V and 10 bases at J; junction bases unmatched: 13. The V gene's germline CDR1 is DFQATT and CDR2 SNEGSKA (reference sequence). For the CDR3, the DNA is TGCAGTGCTGCCAGACTAGCGGGAGGGAGGTTCAACGAGCAGTTCTTC. Translated, it gives CSAARLAGGRFNEQFF.

This clonotype was seen only a few times. The chain employs TRBV20-1 and TRBJ2-3; 8 bases map to TRBD2. Trimming at V came to 6 bases and at J to 1 base, leaving 9 bases not matched to a gene. CDR3 length: 15 residues. Germline CDR1 reads DFQATT; CDR2 reads SNEGSKA (reference sequence). This chain's CDR3 is CSASLLAAGTDTQYF. CDR3 bases: TGCAGTGCCTCCCTACTAGCGGCAGGCACAGATACGCAGTATTTT.

The chain carries TRBV27 and TRBJ2-7; 7 bases match TRBD2. V lost 10 bases, J lost 4 bases, and 13 bases stayed unmatched. This CDR3 has 14 amino acids. From germline, CDR1 is MNHEY and CDR2 SMNVEV (reference sequence). The CDR3 coding sequence is TGTGCCACCCGGGAGGAAGCGGGGCCTTACGAGCAGTACTTC. Translated: CATREEAGPYEQYF.

The chain uses TRBV12-3 or TRBV12-4 and TRBJ2-1; tentative D call: TRBD2 (7 bases). V was clipped by 3 bases and J by 2 bases, with 17 bases between them. This CDR3 region has 17 residues. The CDR3 region has the DNA TGTGCCAGCAGTTTTAGGGGGGCGGGAGTAACCTACAATGAGCAGTTCTTC. Translating gives CASSFRGAGVTYNEQFF.

As concerns this clonotype: The junction departs from germline at one end; a sequencing error may be responsible. The rearrangement links TRBV7-7 to TRBJ2-5; the D gene is possibly TRBD1 (6 bases). CDR1 is SSHAT and CDR2 is FNYEAQ in the germline V gene (reference sequence). There are 15 residues in the CDR3. As DNA, the CDR3 is TGTGCTAGCAGCAGATTACAGGGTGGGCAAGAGACCCAGTACTTC. It is translated as CASSRLQGGQETQYF. Filled out from reference TRBV7-7 and TRBJ2-5, the complete variable domain reads GAGVSQSPRYKVTKRGQDVTLRCDPISSHATLYWYQQALGQGPEFLTYFNYEAQPDKSGLPSDRFSAERPEGSISTLTIQRTEQRDSAMYRCASSRLQGGQETQYFGPGTRLLVL.

In its sample, this clonotype was seen a few times. The chain couples TRBV19 to TRBJ1-2; 9 bases align to TRBD1. This CDR3 has 16 residues. Germline V gene lookup returns CDR1 LNHDA and CDR2 SQIVND (reference sequence). The J segment lost 3 bases and the V segment lost 5 bases, leaving 10 bases of the junction unmatched. The DNA of the CDR3 is TGTGCCAGTAGTGGCATTAACAGGGGGCAGTACTATGGCTACACCTTC. Its protein product is CASSGINRGQYYGYTF.

This chain joins TRBV7-9 and TRBJ2-3; 10 bases are shared with TRBD2. CDR1 is SEHNR, CDR2 FQNEAQ, per germline (reference sequence). CDR3 length: 14 amino acids. J lost 2 bases, V lost 7 bases, and 3 bases had no gene match. CDR3 nucleotides: TGTGCCAGCACTAGCGGGAGCCTCACAGATACGCAGTATTTT. Translation gives CASTSGSLTDTQYF.

There are many counts of this clonotype. This rearrangement joins TRBV7-9 to TRBJ2-3, with TRBD1 as a possible D gene (6 bases). The CDR3 length is 15 residues. V was trimmed by 4 bases and J by 2 bases, leaving 13 bases between them. The germline CDR1 and CDR2 sequences are SEHNR and FQNEAQ (reference sequence). The CDR3 nucleotides are TGTGCCAGCAGCTCAGACCCAGGGGTCACAGATACGCAGTATTTT. Translating it yields CASSSDPGVTDTQYF.

This chain joins TRBV4-1 and TRBJ2-5; no clear D gene. V shed 0 bases and J shed 5 bases, with 13 bases lying between them. The CDR3 sequence is 15 residues long. Germline CDR1 is MGHRA and CDR2 is YSYEKL. CDR3 coding DNA: TGCGCCAGCAGCCAAGATCCGGCGCCCTGGGAGACCCAGTACTTC. Amino acids: CASSQDPAPWETQYF.